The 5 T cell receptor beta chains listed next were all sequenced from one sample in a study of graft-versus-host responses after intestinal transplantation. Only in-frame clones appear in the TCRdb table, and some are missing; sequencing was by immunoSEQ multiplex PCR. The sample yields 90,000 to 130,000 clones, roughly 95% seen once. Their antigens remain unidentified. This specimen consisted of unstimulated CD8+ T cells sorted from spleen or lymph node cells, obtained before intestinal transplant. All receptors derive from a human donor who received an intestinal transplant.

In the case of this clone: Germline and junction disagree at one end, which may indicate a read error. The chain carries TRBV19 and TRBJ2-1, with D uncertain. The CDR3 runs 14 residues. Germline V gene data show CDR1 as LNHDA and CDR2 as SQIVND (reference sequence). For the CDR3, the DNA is TGTGCCAGTAGCATAGGGTCTACCTACAATGAGCAGTTCTTC. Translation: CASSIGSTYNEQFF.

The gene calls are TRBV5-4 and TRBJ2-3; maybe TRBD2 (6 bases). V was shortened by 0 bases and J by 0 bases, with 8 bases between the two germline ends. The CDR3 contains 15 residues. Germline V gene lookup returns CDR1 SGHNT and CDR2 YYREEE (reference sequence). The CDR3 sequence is CASSLVGTSTDTQYF. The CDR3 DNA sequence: TGTGCCAGCAGCTTGGTCGGGACTAGCACAGATACGCAGTATTTT.

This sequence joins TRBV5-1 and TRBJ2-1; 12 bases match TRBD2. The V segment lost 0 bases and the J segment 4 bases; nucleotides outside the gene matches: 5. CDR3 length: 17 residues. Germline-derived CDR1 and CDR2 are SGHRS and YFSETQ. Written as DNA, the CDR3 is TGCGCCAGCAGCTTGGAAGGACTAGCGGGGATTTACAATGAGCAGTTCTTC. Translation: CASSLEGLAGIYNEQFF. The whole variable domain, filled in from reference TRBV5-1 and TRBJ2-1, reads KAGVTQTPRYLIKTRGQQVTLSCSPISGHRSVSWYQQTPGQGLQFLFEYFSETQRNKGNFPGRFSGRQFSNSRSEMNVSTLELGDSALYLCASSLEGLAGIYNEQFFGPGTRLTVL.

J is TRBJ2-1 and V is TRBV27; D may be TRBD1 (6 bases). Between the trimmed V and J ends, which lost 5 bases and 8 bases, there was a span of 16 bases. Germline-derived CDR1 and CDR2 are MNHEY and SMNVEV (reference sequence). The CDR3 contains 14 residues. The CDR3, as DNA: TGTGCCAGCAGTCCGGTGGGGGCGGTCGATGAGCAGTTCTTC. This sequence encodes CASSPVGAVDEQFF.

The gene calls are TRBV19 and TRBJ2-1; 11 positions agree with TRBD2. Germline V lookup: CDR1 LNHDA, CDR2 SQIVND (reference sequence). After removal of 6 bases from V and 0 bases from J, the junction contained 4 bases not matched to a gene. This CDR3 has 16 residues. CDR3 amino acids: CASRTSGIRSYNEQFF. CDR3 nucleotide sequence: TGTGCCAGTAGGACTAGCGGGATTCGCTCCTACAATGAGCAGTTCTTC.